A single sample gave rise to the 27 T cell receptor beta chains below, sequenced in a study of shared clonotypes between healthy human individuals. Clones were sequenced by immunoSEQ multiplex PCR, and TCRdb holds only the in-frame ones, with some missing. The sample contains roughly 1,000,000 clones, more than 75% of which appear only once. Specimen: memory CD4+ T cells from PBMCs. Subset of the sample: CD45RA-negative fraction. These receptors originate from a young man in good health. Some clones in this sample may be carry-over from other donors' samples.

V and J are TRBV5-1 and TRBJ2-7; D could derive from TRBD1 or TRBD2 (6 bases each). With 4 bases removed from V and 5 bases from J, the gap between germline ends came to 13 bases. The CDR3 is 13 amino acids. Germline V gene data show CDR1 as SGHRS and CDR2 as YFSETQ. CDR3 region: CASSPTGADEQYF. Here the CDR3 DNA reads TGCGCCAGCAGCCCTACGGGGGCTGACGAGCAGTACTTC.

Regarding this clone: A much larger clone lies a single base off, so this may be a read error. The chain employs TRBV7-2 and TRBJ2-5; D gene unclear. The CDR3 is 12 amino acids. The germline V gene encodes CDR1 SGHTA and CDR2 FQGNSA. The V end lost 3 bases, the J end lost 1 base, and 3 bases lay between the germline ends. The CDR3 DNA is TGTGCCAGCAGCTTTTTCCAAGAGACCCAGTACTTC. It encodes CASSFFQETQYF.

The genes are TRBV2 and TRBJ1-1, with no clear D. The V and J ends lost 6 bases and 4 bases respectively, with 9 bases between them. Germline V CDR1 and CDR2: SNHLY, FYNNEI. The CDR3 consists of 12 residues. The CDR3 spells CASRGVGTEAFF. CDR3 nucleotide sequence: TGTGCCAGCAGGGGTGTTGGCACTGAAGCTTTCTTT.

This clone was picked up a small number of times. The J gene is TRBJ2-5, the V gene TRBV6-1; either TRBD1 or TRBD2 may fit D (6 bases each). The CDR3 runs 14 residues. CDR1 and CDR2 (germline): MNHNS, SASEGT. V lost 7 bases, J lost 5 bases, and 17 bases lay in between. The CDR3 is CASTAGGWAETQYF. As DNA, the CDR3 is TGTGCCAGCACCGCCGGGGGCTGGGCGGAGACCCAGTACTTC.

The gene calls are TRBV29-1 and TRBJ2-1; possible D gene TRBD2, 6 bases. CDR3 length equals 12 residues. Trimming removed 7 bases at V and 7 bases at J, with 14 bases between. Germline CDR1 reads SQVTM; CDR2 reads ANQGSEA. In DNA, the CDR3 is TGCAGCGCCGTTGGGACTGGGAATGAGCAGTTCTTC. The encoded protein is CSAVGTGNEQFF.

The V call is TRBV6-1, the J call TRBJ2-5; D call uncertain. This CDR3 region has 13 residues. The V gene's germline CDR1 is MNHNS and CDR2 SASEGT. Trimming took off 1 base at V and 5 bases at J, with 8 bases between the two ends. CDR3 bases: TGTGCCAGCAGTGAAGGGTTAGTTGAGACCCAGTACTTC. Residues: CASSEGLVETQYF.

The rearrangement uses TRBV10-3 and TRBJ1-1; D is perhaps TRBD1 (6 bases). In germline, CDR1 is ENHRY, CDR2 SYGVKD. Trimming removed 6 bases from V and 3 bases from J, with 14 bases in between. This CDR3 contains 14 residues. As DNA, the CDR3 is TGTGCCATCAGGGGACACCCCGTTGACACTGAAGCTTTCTTT. This translates into CAIRGHPVDTEAFF.

V gene TRBV5-1 combines with J gene TRBJ2-1; TRBD1 matches at 8 bases. V dropped 2 bases and J dropped 7; count of bases not matched to a gene: 5. Germline CDR1 and CDR2: SGHRS and YFSETQ. The CDR3 is made up of 14 amino acids. The CDR3 nucleotides read TGCGCCAGCAGCTTAGGGACAGGCGTAAATGAGCAGTTCTTC. Its protein product is CASSLGTGVNEQFF.

The V and J genes are TRBV4-3 and TRBJ2-1, with TRBD2 identical over 13 bases. CDR3 size: 16 residues. J gave up 7 bases and V 1 base, and 4 bases lay outside the gene matches. Germline V gives CDR1 LGHNA, CDR2 YSLEER. DNA of the CDR3: TGCGCCAGCAGCCAAGGCACTAGCGGGAGGGGGAATGAGCAGTTCTTC. Residues: CASSQGTSGRGNEQFF.

Worth noting for this clone: A read error may produce the germline difference seen at one junction end. The rearrangement joins TRBV7-3 to TRBJ1-1; 7 positions match TRBD1. This CDR3 is 12 amino acids long. Germline V gene data show CDR1 as SGHTA and CDR2 as FQGTGA. CDR3 sequence reads: CANRGGNTEAFF. In DNA, the CDR3 is TGCGCAAACAGGGGTGGGAACACTGAAGCTTTCTTT. Complete variable domain (other parts from reference TRBV7-3 and TRBJ1-1): GAGVSQTPSNKVTEKGKYVELRCDPISGHTALYWYRQSLGQGPEFLIYFQGTGAADDSGLPNDRFFAVRPEGSVSTLKIQRTERGDSAVYLCANRGGNTEAFFGQGTRLTVV.

This clone was seen only a few times. This chain links TRBV6-1 with TRBJ2-2, with D possibly being TRBD1 (5 bases). The germline V gene encodes CDR1 MNHNS and CDR2 SASEGT. V was trimmed by 6 bases and J by 5 bases, leaving 13 bases between them. The length of the CDR3 is 14 residues. The CDR3 protein is CASRWGPATGELFF. CDR3 in DNA: TGTGCCAGCAGGTGGGGCCCCGCAACCGGGGAGCTGTTTTTT.

V is TRBV11-1 and J is TRBJ2-3; D perhaps matches TRBD2 (6 bases). Germline loops: CDR1 SGHAT, CDR2 FQDESV (reference sequence). This CDR3 has 14 amino acids. V lost 2 bases and J lost 2, with 8 bases in between. The CDR3 nucleotides are TGTGCCAGCAGCTTAAGCGGGTCCACAGATACGCAGTATTTT. This sequence encodes CASSLSGSTDTQYF.

The V call is TRBV7-3, the J call TRBJ2-1, with 9 bases matching TRBD1. The CDR3 is made up of 15 amino acids. From germline, CDR1 is SGHTA and CDR2 FQGTGA. With V trimmed by 3 bases and J by 2 bases, 2 bases remained unmatched. The CDR3 nucleotides read TGTGCCAGCAGCTTGGGGACAGGGCCCTACAATGAGCAGTTCTTC. Protein product: CASSLGTGPYNEQFF.

V usage is TRBV2 and J usage is TRBJ1-2; D not certain. With 5 bases removed from V and 0 bases from J, the gap between germline ends came to 7 bases. The CDR3 spans 13 residues. Germline CDR1 is SNHLY and CDR2 is FYNNEI. CDR3 protein: CASSFPANYGYTF. CDR3 DNA: TGTGCCAGCAGTTTTCCAGCTAACTATGGCTACACCTTC.

The chain couples TRBV7-8 to TRBJ2-3; D is perhaps TRBD2 (5 bases). The germline CDR1 and CDR2 sequences are SGHVS and FQNEAQ. CDR3 length: 14 amino acids. The V end lost 2 bases, the J end lost 0 bases, and 6 bases lay between the germline ends. In nucleotides, the CDR3 is TGTGCCAGCAGCTTAAGGAGGAGCACAGATACGCAGTATTTT. Translation gives CASSLRRSTDTQYF.

The chain is built from TRBV28 and TRBJ1-2, with 11 bases aligning to TRBD1. V lost 4 bases, J lost 7 bases, and 8 bases stayed unmatched. The CDR3 extends over 15 amino acids. Germline-derived CDR1 and CDR2 are MDHEN and SYDVKM. CDR3 sequence (DNA): TGTGCCAGCAGTTCCCCAGGACAGGGGGCGCTTGGCTACACCTTC. Protein: CASSSPGQGALGYTF.

CDR3: CASSHPGTQYF. CDR3 DNA sequence: TGTGCCAGCAGCCACCCGGGGACCCAGTACTTC. The chain combines TRBV6-1 with TRBJ2-5; no clear D. V dropped 6 bases and J dropped 7 bases, with 9 bases sitting between them. Germline V CDR1 and CDR2: MNHNS, SASEGT. The CDR3 is 11 residues long.

The chain combines TRBV11-1 with TRBJ2-2; weak D call: TRBD2 (5 bases). The CDR3 contains 15 residues. Germline CDR1 and CDR2: SGHAT and FQDESV (reference sequence). Trimming pared 3 bases from V and 6 bases from J, leaving 14 bases between. CDR3 coding DNA: TGTGCCAGCAGCTTCGGTCGGGGAGCGTCCGGGGAGCTGTTTTTT. This sequence encodes CASSFGRGASGELFF.

The chain is built from TRBV2 and TRBJ2-1; the match to TRBD2 covers 13 bases. CDR3 size: 18 residues. J was trimmed by 4 bases and V by 4 bases; bases with no gene match: 10. Germline values: CDR1 SNHLY, CDR2 FYNNEI. CDR3 sequence reads: CASSGSGLAGFPYNEQFF. The CDR3 bases are TGTGCCAGCAGTGGGTCGGGACTAGCGGGATTCCCTTACAATGAGCAGTTCTTC.

This chain links TRBV10-1 with TRBJ2-2, with 13 nucleotides matching TRBD2. After removal of 3 bases from V and 5 bases from J, the junction contained 3 bases not matched to a gene. CDR3 length: 16 residues. CDR1 is WNHNN and CDR2 is SYGVQD in the germline V gene (reference sequence). CDR3 in amino acids: CASSELAGGRTGELFF. The DNA for the CDR3 is TGCGCCAGCAGTGAACTAGCGGGAGGGAGGACCGGGGAGCTGTTTTTT.

The CDR3 is CASSLLTGRGHQPQHF. CDR3 DNA sequence: TGTGCCAGCAGTTTATTAACGGGCCGCGGTCATCAGCCCCAGCATTTT. The chain combines TRBV28 with TRBJ1-5, with unresolved D. The germline CDR1 and CDR2 sequences are MDHEN and SYDVKM. Trimming left V 1 base short and J 5 bases short, with 15 bases between. This CDR3 spans 16 amino acids. The full variable domain, in which reference TRBV28 and TRBJ1-5 provide the parts outside the CDR3, is DVKVTQSSRYLVKRTGEKVFLECVQDMDHENMFWYRQDPGLGLRLIYFSYDVKMKEKGDIPEGYSVSREKKERFSLILESASTNQTSMYLCASSLLTGRGHQPQHFGDGTRLSIL.

This sequence joins TRBV5-1 and TRBJ1-2; 10 bases match TRBD1. The CDR3 has 16 residues. In germline, CDR1 is SGHRS, CDR2 YFSETQ. The ends lost 5 bases at V and 2 bases at J; junction bases unmatched: 9. CDR3 sequence (DNA): TGCGCCAGCAGACCTGACAGGGGGCTTGGGAACTATGGCTACACCTTC. It yields the protein CASRPDRGLGNYGYTF.

The V call is TRBV9, the J call TRBJ2-2; tentative D call: TRBD1 (5 bases). CDR3 size: 14 residues. Trimming took off 3 bases at V and 1 base at J, with 7 bases between the two ends. Germline V gives CDR1 SGDLS, CDR2 YYNGEE. CDR3 nucleotides: TGTGCCAGCAGCGCCGACAGGAACACCGGGGAGCTGTTTTTT. Translated: CASSADRNTGELFF.

This clone was seen a single time. The chain joins TRBV5-6 to TRBJ2-5, with D perhaps matching TRBD1 (6 bases). The germline V gene encodes CDR1 SGHDT and CDR2 YYEEEE. V was pared by 2 bases and J by 4 bases, with 12 bases between. CDR3 length equals 14 residues. CDR3 loop: CASSFQGSGETQYF. The CDR3 DNA reads TGTGCCAGCAGCTTCCAGGGGTCGGGAGAGACCCAGTACTTC.

CDR3 sequence (DNA): TGCGCCAGCAGCCTACGAGCGGATCCCTCCTACAATGAGCAGTTCTTC. It translates to CASSLRADPSYNEQFF. V is TRBV5-1 and J is TRBJ2-1; the D gene is possibly TRBD2 (5 bases). The V gene's germline CDR1 is SGHRS and CDR2 YFSETQ. Trimming shortened V by 4 bases and J by 0 bases, and 14 bases separated the two germline ends. The CDR3 covers 16 residues.

The J gene is TRBJ2-1, the V gene TRBV5-1; 16 bases match TRBD2. This CDR3 is built from 17 residues. V lost 3 bases to trimming and J lost 7 bases; unmatched junction nucleotides: 7. Germline loops: CDR1 SGHRS, CDR2 YFSETQ. The CDR3 DNA is TGCGCCAGCAGCTGGATGGGACTAGCGGGAGGGCAAAATGAGCAGTTCTTC. This codes for CASSWMGLAGGQNEQFF.

This clone has only a few counts. The rearrangement links TRBV4-1 to TRBJ1-1, with 12 bases fitting TRBD1. Per the germline V gene, CDR1 is MGHRA and CDR2 is YSYEKL. The length of the CDR3 is 18 residues. The junction had 10 bases not matched to a gene; V was cut back by 1 base and J by 4 bases. DNA of the CDR3: TGCGCCAGCAGCCAAGCCCGACCGGGACAGGGGGCTTCCACTGAAGCTTTCTTT. Its protein product is CASSQARPGQGASTEAFF.